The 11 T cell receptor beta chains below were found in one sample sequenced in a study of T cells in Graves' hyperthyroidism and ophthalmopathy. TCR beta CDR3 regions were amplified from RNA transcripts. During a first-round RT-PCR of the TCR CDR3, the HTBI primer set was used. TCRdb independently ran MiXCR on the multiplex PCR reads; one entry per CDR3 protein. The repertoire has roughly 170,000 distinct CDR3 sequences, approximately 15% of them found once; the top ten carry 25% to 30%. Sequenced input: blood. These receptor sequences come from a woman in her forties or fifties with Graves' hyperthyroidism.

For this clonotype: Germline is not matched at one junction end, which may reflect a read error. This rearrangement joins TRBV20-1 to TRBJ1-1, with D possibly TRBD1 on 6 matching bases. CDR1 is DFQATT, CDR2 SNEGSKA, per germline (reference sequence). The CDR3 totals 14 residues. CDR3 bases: TGCAGTGCTACCTTGGGGGGGCCGAGCACTGAAGCGTGGTTT. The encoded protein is CSATLGGPSTEAWF.

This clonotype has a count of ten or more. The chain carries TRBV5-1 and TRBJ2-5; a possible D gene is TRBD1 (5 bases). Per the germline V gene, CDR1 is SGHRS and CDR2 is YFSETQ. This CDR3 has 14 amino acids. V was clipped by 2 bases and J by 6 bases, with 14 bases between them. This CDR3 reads CASSFSSGKQTQYF. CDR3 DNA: TGCGCCAGCAGCTTTTCGTCAGGGAAGCAGACCCAGTACTTC.

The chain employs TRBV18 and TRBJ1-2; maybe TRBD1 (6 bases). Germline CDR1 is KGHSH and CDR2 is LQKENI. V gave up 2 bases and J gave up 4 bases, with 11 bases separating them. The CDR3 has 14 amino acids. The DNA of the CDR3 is TGTGCCAGCTCACCAAGTGGACAGCCCTATGGCTACACCTTC. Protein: CASSPSGQPYGYTF.

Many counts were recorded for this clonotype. The CDR3 coding sequence is TGTGCCAGTAGTGTGACGACAGGGGAGAGCTCCTACGAGCAGTACTTC. Amino acid sequence: CASSVTTGESSYEQYF. The V gene is TRBV19, the J gene TRBJ2-7, with 8 bases fitting TRBD1. Per the germline V gene, CDR1 is LNHDA and CDR2 is SQIVND (reference sequence). Trimming cost V 5 bases and J 0 bases; bases outside gene matches: 9. The CDR3 contains 16 residues.

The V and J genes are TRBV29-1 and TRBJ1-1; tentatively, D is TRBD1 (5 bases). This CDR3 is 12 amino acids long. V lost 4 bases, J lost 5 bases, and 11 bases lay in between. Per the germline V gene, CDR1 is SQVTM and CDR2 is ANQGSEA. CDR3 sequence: CSVGRGKTEAFF. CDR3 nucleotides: TGCAGCGTTGGGAGGGGTAAAACTGAAGCTTTCTTT.

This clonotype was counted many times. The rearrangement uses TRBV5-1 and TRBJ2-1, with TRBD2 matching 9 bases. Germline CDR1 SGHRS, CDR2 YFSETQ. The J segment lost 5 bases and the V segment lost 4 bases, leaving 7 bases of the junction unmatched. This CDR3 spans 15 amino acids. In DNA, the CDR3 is TGCGCCAGCAGCCCCGGGACTAGCAGGGACAATGAGCAGTTCTTC. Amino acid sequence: CASSPGTSRDNEQFF.

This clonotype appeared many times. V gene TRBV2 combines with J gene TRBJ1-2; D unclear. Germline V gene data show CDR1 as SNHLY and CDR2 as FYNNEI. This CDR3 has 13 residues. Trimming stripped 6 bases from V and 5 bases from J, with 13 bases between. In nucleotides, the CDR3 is TGTGCCAGCAGACAGACATATCTATATGGCTACACCTTC. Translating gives CASRQTYLYGYTF.

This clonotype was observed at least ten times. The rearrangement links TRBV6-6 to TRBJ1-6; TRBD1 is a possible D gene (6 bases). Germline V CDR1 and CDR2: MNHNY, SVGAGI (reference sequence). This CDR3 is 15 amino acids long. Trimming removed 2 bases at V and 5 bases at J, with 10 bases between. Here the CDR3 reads CASSYVGAHNSPLHF. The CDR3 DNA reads TGTGCCAGCAGTTACGTGGGGGCGCATAATTCACCCCTCCACTTT.

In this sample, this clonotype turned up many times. Here the CDR3 reads CASSASTSGRTEAFF. CDR3 coding DNA: TGTGCCAGCAGTGCCTCCACCTCAGGGAGGACTGAAGCTTTCTTT. The chain employs TRBV6-1 and TRBJ1-1; D is possibly TRBD1 (5 bases). Trimming removed 4 bases from V and 5 bases from J, with 17 bases in between. This CDR3 has 15 amino acids. CDR1 and CDR2 from the germline V gene are MNHNS and SASEGT.

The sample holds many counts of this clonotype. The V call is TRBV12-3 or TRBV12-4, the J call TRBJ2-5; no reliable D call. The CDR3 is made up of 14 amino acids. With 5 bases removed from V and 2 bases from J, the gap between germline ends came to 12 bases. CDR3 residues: CASSLGILQETQYF. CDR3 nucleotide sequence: TGTGCCAGCAGTCTCGGTATCCTTCAAGAGACCCAGTACTTC.

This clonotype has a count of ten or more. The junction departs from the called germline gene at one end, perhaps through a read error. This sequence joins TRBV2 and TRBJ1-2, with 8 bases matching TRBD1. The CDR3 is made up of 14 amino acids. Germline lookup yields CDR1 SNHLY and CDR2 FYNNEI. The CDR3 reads CTSSASTGGYGYTF. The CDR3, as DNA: TGTACCAGCAGTGCGAGTACAGGGGGCTATGGCTACACCTTC. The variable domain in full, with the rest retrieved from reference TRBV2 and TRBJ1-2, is EPEVTQTPSHQVTQMGQEVILRCVPISNHLYFYWYRQILGQKVEFLVSFYNNEISEKSEIFDDQFSVERPDGSNFTLKIRSTKLEDSAMYFCTSSASTGGYGYTFGSGTRLTVV.